A selection of T cell receptor beta chains follows, all from one sample in a study of beta chain features in type 1 diabetes. Libraries were prepared by immunoSEQ multiplex PCR; TCRdb keeps only in-frame clonotypes and omits some of them. The table includes fewer than 250,000 clones, roughly 9.6% detected once. Sequenced material: naive CD4+ T cells from blood. These receptors were taken from a woman aged 18 to 35 in good health. Each CDR3 is given with its conserved first and last residue. D genes are given only for firm matches. Clone size is not always given. Where it is, it says once, few, many or a class for expanded clones.

few	TRBD1	TRBJ1-1	TRBV2	TGTGCCAGCTTCAGGGGGAATGCCAACACTGAAGCTTTCTTT	CASFRGNANTEAFF
.	.	TRBJ2-1	TRBV7-3	TGTGCCAGCAGCTTGGGCCGACTAGTGGGCAATGAGCAGTTCTTC	CASSLGRLVGNEQFF
few	TRBD2	TRBJ2-1	TRBV19	TGTGCCAGTAGTATAGGACTAGCGGCGAGTGAGCAGTTCTTC	CASSIGLAASEQFF
.	TRBD2	TRBJ2-1	TRBV4-2	TGTGCCAGCAGCCCAGGAGTAGCGGGAAGCTACAATGAGCAGTTCTTC	CASSPGVAGSYNEQFF
few	.	TRBJ2-1	TRBV5-4	TGTGCCAGCAGCCCGGCGACAGGTTTGAATGAGCAGTTCTTC	CASSPATGLNEQFF
few	TRBD2	TRBJ2-2	TRBV4-1	TGCGCCAGCAGCCAAGTGGGAGGGAGGAACACCGGGGAGCTGTTTTTT	CASSQVGGRNTGELFF
.	.	TRBJ2-3	TRBV29-1	TGCAGCGTTGCAGGGGTGTGGACAGATACGCAGTATTTT	CSVAGVWTDTQYF
few	.	TRBJ2-2	TRBV5-1	TGCGCCAGCACCCGAGGAGGGACCGGGGAGCTGTTTTTT	CASTRGGTGELFF
.	TRBD2	TRBJ2-7	TRBV18	TGTGCCAGCTCACCCCTAGCGGGAGAGGAGCAGTACTTC	CASSPLAGEEQYF
few	.	TRBJ1-2	TRBV19	TGTGCCAGTAGTATCCAGACAGCCATCGGCTACACCTTC	CASSIQTAIGYTF
.	.	TRBJ2-7	TRBV7-9	TGTGCCAGCAGCCAACTGGGGGGGACACTCGAGCAGTACTTC	CASSQLGGTLEQYF
.	.	TRBJ2-1	TRBV29-1	TGCAGCGTTCATCAGGGTGTCTCCTACAATGAGCAGTTCTTC	CSVHQGVSYNEQFF
.	.	TRBJ2-2	TRBV11-2	TGTGCCAGCAGCTTAGTTCCAGTGAACACCGGGGAGCTGTTTTTT	CASSLVPVNTGELFF
.	TRBD1	TRBJ2-2	TRBV2	TGTGCCAGCAGGGGGACAGGTAACACCGGGGAGCTGTTTTTT	CASRGTGNTGELFF
.	TRBD1	TRBJ1-2	TRBV7-9	TGTGCCAGCAGCTGGACAGGTCCTCTCTATGGCTACACCTTC	CASSWTGPLYGYTF
.	.	TRBJ2-7	TRBV9	TGTGCCAGCGCCCACGGTGAAGGGGGTAAAAACTCCTACGAGCAGTACTTC	CASAHGEGGKNSYEQYF
.	TRBD1	TRBJ1-5	TRBV6-5	TGTGCCAGCAGTCAGCGACAGGGAGTTAAGCCCCAGCATTTT	CASSQRQGVKPQHF
.	TRBD1	TRBJ2-7	TRBV30	TGTGCCTGGAGCGGGGACAGATACGAGCAGTACTTC	CAWSGDRYEQYF
few	TRBD1	TRBJ2-3	TRBV2	TGTGCCAGCACCCCGACGGGGACAGGCACAGATACGCAGTATTTT	CASTPTGTGTDTQYF
few	.	TRBJ2-1	TRBV6-5	TGTGCCAGCAGTAAGGGGCCAGGGCAGTTCTTC	CASSKGPGQFF
few	.	TRBJ1-2	TRBV4-1	TGCGCCAGCAGCCGTCACGGGGGCTACACCTTC	CASSRHGGYTF
.	TRBD1	TRBJ2-7	TRBV19	TGTGCCAGTAGCGACAGGGGCTACGAGCAGTACTTC	CASSDRGYEQYF
few	.	TRBJ2-5	TRBV4-1	TGCGCCAGCAGCCAAGATCCATCTGCTGGCGGACAAGAGACCCAGTACTTC	CASSQDPSAGGQETQYF
.	.	TRBJ1-1	TRBV29-1	TGCAGCGTTGAAGACGGTTACACTGAAGCTTTCTTT	CSVEDGYTEAFF
few	TRBD1	TRBJ2-1	TRBV5-1	TGCGCCAGCAGCGACCGACAGGGTGGTGGCCATGAGCAGTTCTTC	CASSDRQGGGHEQFF
few	TRBD1	TRBJ2-7	TRBV29-1	TGCAGCGTTGTTTTAGGACAGGGTTTTTCCTACGAGCAGTACTTC	CSVVLGQGFSYEQYF
.	TRBD1	TRBJ2-3	TRBV5-1	TGCGCCAGCAGCTTGGTTGGGACAGGCCCCACAGATACGCAGTATTTT	CASSLVGTGPTDTQYF
.	.	TRBJ2-5	TRBV13	TGTGCCAGCAGCTTTCTGAACGGTGCGGTCCAAGAGACCCAGTACTTC	CASSFLNGAVQETQYF
.	.	TRBJ1-1	TRBV5-1	TGCGCCAGCAGCTTGCTCGAAGGGGCCACTGAAGCTTTCTTT	CASSLLEGATEAFF
.	.	TRBJ1-1	TRBV7-9	TGTGCCAGCAGCTTAGGTGAGGGGGTCACTGAAGCTTTCTTT	CASSLGEGVTEAFF
.	.	TRBJ1-1	TRBV30	TGTGCCTGGAGTGTCCGGTCGACAGGGAACACTGAAGCTTTCTTT	CAWSVRSTGNTEAFF
.	TRBD1	TRBJ2-3	TRBV5-5	TGTGCCAGCAGCTTGGGATCGGGACAGGGTGCAGATACGCAGTATTTT	CASSLGSGQGADTQYF
.	TRBD2	TRBJ2-3	TRBV14	TGTGCCAGCAGCCAAGGCCTTGGACTAGCAACAGATACGCAGTATTTT	CASSQGLGLATDTQYF
few	.	TRBJ1-3	TRBV7-2	TGTGCCAGCAGCGCTCACAGGTTGAGCTCTGGAAACACCATATATTTT	CASSAHRLSSGNTIYF
.	TRBD1	TRBJ2-7	TRBV6-5	TGTGCCAGCAGTCGACAGGGTCCGGGTCCCGGGCAGTACTTC	CASSRQGPGPGQYF
few	.	TRBJ2-5	TRBV11-2	TGTGCCAGCAGCATCCACGGTGAGACCCAGTACTTC	CASSIHGETQYF
few	.	TRBJ1-2	TRBV9	TGTGCCAGCAGCGTAGTGCCAGAAAACTATGGCTACACCTTC	CASSVVPENYGYTF
few	.	TRBJ2-1	TRBV5-4	TGTGCCAGCAGCTTCTCGAGGGGGGGACTCTACAATGAGCAGTTCTTC	CASSFSRGGLYNEQFF
.	.	TRBJ1-2	TRBV30	TGTGCCTGGAGTCACCTTTCAACAGTTAGTGGCTACACCTTC	CAWSHLSTVSGYTF
few	.	TRBJ1-4	TRBV6-1	TGTGCCAGCAGTTTAGGACAGAAATGGGAAAAACTGTTTTTT	CASSLGQKWEKLFF
.	TRBD2	TRBJ2-2	TRBV7-3	TGTGCCAGCAGCTCTCGGACTAGCGGGGGGACCGGGGAGCTGTTTTTT	CASSSRTSGGTGELFF
few	.	TRBJ2-7	TRBV14	TGTGCCAGCAGCCAACTCGGCAGGGGTGGGAATCAGTACTTC	CASSQLGRGGNQYF
few	.	TRBJ2-7	TRBV5-1	TGCGCCAGCAGCTTGGAGATGCGTGGCGGAGGGTCCTACGAGCAGTACTTC	CASSLEMRGGGSYEQYF
few	TRBD1	TRBJ1-1	TRBV5-1	TGCGCCAGCAGACCGAATACAGGGGGTACTAGTGAAGCTTTCTTT	CASRPNTGGTSEAFF